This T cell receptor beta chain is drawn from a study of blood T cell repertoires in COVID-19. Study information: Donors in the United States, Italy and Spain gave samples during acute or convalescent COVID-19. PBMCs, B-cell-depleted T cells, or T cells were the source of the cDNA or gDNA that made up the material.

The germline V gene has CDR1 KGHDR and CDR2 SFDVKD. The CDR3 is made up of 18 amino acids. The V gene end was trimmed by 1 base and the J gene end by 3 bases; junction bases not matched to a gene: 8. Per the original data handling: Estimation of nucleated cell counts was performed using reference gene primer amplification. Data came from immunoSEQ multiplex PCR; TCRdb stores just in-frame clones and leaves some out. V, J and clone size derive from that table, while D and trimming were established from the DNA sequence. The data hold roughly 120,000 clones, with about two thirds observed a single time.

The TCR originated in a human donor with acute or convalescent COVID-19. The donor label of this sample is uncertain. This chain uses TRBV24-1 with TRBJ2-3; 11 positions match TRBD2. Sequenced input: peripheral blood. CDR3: CATSDLPLTSGVTDTQYF. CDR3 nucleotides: TGTGCCACCAGTGATTTACCCTTGACTAGCGGGGTTACAGATACGCAGTATTTT.